Listed below are T cell receptor beta chains from one sample, sequenced in a study of T cell responses to AZD1222 COVID-19 vaccine. Method: immunoSEQ multiplex PCR; TCRdb's copy keeps in-frame clones and lacks some. The sample contains some 140,000 clones, around 92% of which appear only once. Sequences were derived from peripheral blood, sampled on day 0 of AZD1222 vaccination. All receptors come from an adult in good health. The conserved cysteine and the conserved F or W are not part of the CDR3 here. Each record gives: J gene, V gene, D gene, CDR3 protein. A D gene is named only where the DNA matches it firmly.

TRBJ2-1 | TRBV5-4 | TRBD1 | ASSLGDRGEVNEQF
TRBJ2-7 | TRBV10-3 | NA | AISEGSVYPSEQY
TRBJ1-5 | TRBV7-9 | NA | APQLRVLGQPQH
TRBJ1-6 | TRBV7-2 | NA | ASSRQAIRSYNSPLH
TRBJ1-2 | TRBV27 | NA | ASSPIGGGYGYT
TRBJ2-3 | TRBV7-3 | TRBD2 | ASSPGLAADTQY
TRBJ1-3 | TRBV29-1 | NA | SVRTNTIY
TRBJ1-1 | TRBV3-1/TRBV3-2 | NA | ASSQVLSLNTEAF
TRBJ2-2 | TRBV2 | NA | ASSNGVSTGELF
TRBJ1-2 | TRBV6-4 | NA | ASRDGGGSYGYT
TRBJ2-7 | TRBV28 | NA | ASSSTLSGTYEQY
TRBJ2-1 | TRBV19 | NA | ASSIGAGPTAQF
TRBJ1-2 | TRBV5-8 | TRBD1 | ASSFKGTGGDGYT
TRBJ2-5 | TRBV27 | NA | ASSFSGGQETQY
TRBJ2-5 | TRBV7-2 | NA | ASSPRPGAQETQY
TRBJ2-1 | TRBV4-3 | NA | ASSQAHRVQGEQF
TRBJ2-7 | TRBV19 | TRBD2 | ASTSSGVRGSYEQY
TRBJ1-1 | TRBV6-5 | NA | ASSIGISNTEAF
TRBJ2-1 | TRBV12-3/TRBV12-4 | NA | ASLGGVRDEQF
TRBJ1-3 | TRBV5-1 | TRBD1 | ASSWETTGGSGNTIY
TRBJ2-7 | TRBV5-4 | NA | ASSSYAYEQY
TRBJ1-1 | TRBV11-3 | TRBD1 | ASSLVHRGPTEAF